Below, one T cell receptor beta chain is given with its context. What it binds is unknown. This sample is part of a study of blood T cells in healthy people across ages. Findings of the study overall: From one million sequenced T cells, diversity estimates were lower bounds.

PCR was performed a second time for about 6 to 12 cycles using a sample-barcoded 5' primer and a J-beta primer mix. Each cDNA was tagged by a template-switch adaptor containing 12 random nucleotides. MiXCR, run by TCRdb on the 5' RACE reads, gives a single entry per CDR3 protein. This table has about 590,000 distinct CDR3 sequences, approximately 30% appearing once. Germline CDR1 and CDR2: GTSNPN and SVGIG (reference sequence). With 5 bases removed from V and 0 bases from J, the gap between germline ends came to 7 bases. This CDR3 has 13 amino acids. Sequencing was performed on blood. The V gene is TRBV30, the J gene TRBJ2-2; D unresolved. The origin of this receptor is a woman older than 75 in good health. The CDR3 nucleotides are TGTGCCTGGGGTCTAGCGAACACCGGGGAGCTGTTTTTT. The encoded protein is CAWGLANTGELFF.